This record concerns one TCR beta chain sequence. Antigen specificity is unknown. TCRdb's table, derived via immunoSEQ multiplex PCR, lists solely in-frame clones and lacks some. The sample has 110,000 to 150,000 clones, 92% seen once. V was clipped by 5 bases and J by 7 bases, with 12 bases between them. Germline V gives CDR1 GTSNPN, CDR2 SVGIG (reference sequence). There are 13 residues in the CDR3. This sample stems from a study of T cell responses to AZD1222 COVID-19 vaccine. General study results and limits: Donors in the cohort were predominantly white British and more often female, and clonal diversity was possibly underestimated. Spike-specific TCR breadth rose after two AZD1222 doses, and depth rose as well.

Second-dose intervals of approximately 4 or approximately 12 weeks were pooled. This sequence joins TRBV30 and TRBJ1-6; perhaps TRBD1 as D (5 bases). This clonotype originated in an adult who received the AZD1222 COVID-19 vaccine. Sequences were derived from peripheral blood, sampled 28 days after the second AZD1222 dose. In nucleotides, the CDR3 is TGTGCCTGGTGCAGGGTTGGAAATTCACCCCTCCACTTT. Residues: CAWCRVGNSPLHF. Looking up the rest from reference TRBV30 and TRBJ1-6 gives the full variable domain: SQTIHQWPATLVQPVGSPLSLECTVEGTSNPNLYWYRQAAGRGLQLLFYSVGIGQISSEVPQNLSASRPQDRQFILSSKKLLLSDSGFYLCAWCRVGNSPLHFGNGTRLTVT.